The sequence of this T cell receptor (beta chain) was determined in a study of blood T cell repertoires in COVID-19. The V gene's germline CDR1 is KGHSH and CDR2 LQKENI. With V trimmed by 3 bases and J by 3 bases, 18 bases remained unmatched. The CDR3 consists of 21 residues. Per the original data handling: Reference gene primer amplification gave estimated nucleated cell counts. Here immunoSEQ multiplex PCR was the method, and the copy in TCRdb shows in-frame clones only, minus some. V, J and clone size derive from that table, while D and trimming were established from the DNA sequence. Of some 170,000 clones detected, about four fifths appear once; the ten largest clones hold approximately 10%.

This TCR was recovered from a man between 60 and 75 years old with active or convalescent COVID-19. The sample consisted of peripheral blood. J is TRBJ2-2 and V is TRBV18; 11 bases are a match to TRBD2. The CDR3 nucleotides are TGTGCCAGCTCACCCCGGACCACCTCCCCCGGGACTAGCGGATACACCGGGGAGCTGTTTTTT. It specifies CASSPRTTSPGTSGYTGELFF. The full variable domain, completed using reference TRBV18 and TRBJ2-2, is NAGVMQNPRHLVRRRGQEARLRCSPMKGHSHVYWYRQLPEEGLKFMVYLQKENIIDESGMPKERFSAEFPKEGPSILRIQQVVRGDSAAYFCASSPRTTSPGTSGYTGELFFGEGSRLTVL.